The T cell receptor beta chain described here comes from a study of blood T cell repertoires in COVID-19 (dated by TCRdb to the early 2020s). In the study overall: Collaborator samples came from the United States, Italy and Spain and covered acute and convalescent phases of COVID-19. The dataset comprised deeply sampled blood TCRbeta repertoires from subjects exposed to, actively infected with, or recovered from COVID-19. The prospective study material was composed of cDNA or gDNA derived from T cells, B-cell-depleted T cells, or PBMCs. A de-identified subject ID, COVID-19 status, age in years and sex were almost always included in the sample metadata. Where available, HLA class I and class II types were obtained from metadata supplied by the sample provider rather than from assay-based typing. The repertoires were released in a freely available public database intended as a resource for research on the immune response to SARS-CoV-2. The samples were drawn from two sources: the first 160 participants of the ongoing ImmuneRACE study, and 950 to 1,500 subjects contributed by 6 global collaborators.

TCRbeta CDR3 regions were amplified from genomic DNA using the immunoSEQ Assay, a bias-controlled multiplex PCR. Per the source publication's procedure: Nucleated cell counts per sample were estimated from amplification of reference gene primers within the assay. To quantify the absolute abundance of each unique TCRbeta CDR3 rearrangement, sequence reads were collapsed and filtered. Productive Simpson clonality was computed per sample as the square root of Simpson's diversity index over productive rearrangements. This is the immuneACCESS table as TCRdb keeps it, with only in-frame sequences that have V and J called. A part of the clones is gone; compared with another copy, unresolved V genes explain less than half, and the rest is unexplained. D and trimming come from the DNA, and the V and J calls and clone size come from that table. Recorded for this sample are about 260,000 clones; 70% to 90% of them occurred a single time. The ten top clones hold about 0.65% of the sample.

Looking up the germline V gene (reference sequence) yields CDR1 LNHDA and CDR2 SQIVND. The germline ends are 14 bases apart after V is trimmed by 8 bases and J by 0 bases. The CDR3 covers 15 residues, taking in both the cysteine and the phenylalanine. Only the CDR3 region is kept as DNA, spanning 45 bases read in frame from base 1. As regards this clone: Which antigen it targets is not known. There are no base qualities to consult, and no much larger clone falls within one base.

The collaborating institutions used their own protocols to collect whole blood in K2EDTA tubes. Collaborator samples were shipped for TCRbeta analysis as frozen whole blood, isolated PBMCs, or DNA extracted from either sample type. The investigation overall reported the following: The quantity of clinical and demographic metadata differed by source and by participant and was supplied without curation.

The material sequenced was peripheral blood. The chain was built from TRBV19 and TRBJ1-3; no confident D gene assignment can be made. This TCR came from a human donor in a cohort sampled during active COVID-19. The nucleotide sequence is given as TGTGCCAGTTTCAACCCCACGAGCTCTGGAAACACCATATATTTT. It translates as CASFNPTSSGNTIYF.